The 11 T cell receptor beta chains below come from one sample, sequenced in a study of T cell repertoires in cytomegalovirus infection. Their recognized antigens are unknown. From the reads, TCRdb called clonotypes with MiXCR, one entry per CDR3 protein. This sample has about 770,000 distinct CDR3 sequences, with about 28% found just once. The sequencing here drew on cultured CD8+ T cells from PBMCs, taken from culture after CMV antigen stimulation. All receptors come from a human donor in good health (CMV status not recorded). Some clones in this sample may be carry-over from other donors' samples.

This clonotype has just a few counts. The chain uses TRBV11-2 and TRBJ2-1; possible D gene TRBD1, 5 bases. Germline loops: CDR1 SGHAT, CDR2 FQNNGV. V was shortened by 3 bases and J by 7 bases, with 10 bases between the two germline ends. This CDR3 has 13 residues. DNA for the CDR3: TGTGCCAGCAGCTTTCCAGGGCTGAATGAGCAGTTCTTC. This translates into CASSFPGLNEQFF.

This clonotype was observed a few times. V is TRBV27 and J is TRBJ2-3, with 7 bases lining up with TRBD1. Looked up from germline, CDR1 is MNHEY and CDR2 is SMNVEV (reference sequence). There are 14 residues in the CDR3. V lost 7 bases, J lost 2 bases, and 6 bases stayed unmatched. This CDR3 is CASTPGTDTDTQYF. In DNA, the CDR3 is TGTGCCAGCACCCCCGGGACAGACACAGATACGCAGTATTTT.

This clonotype was detected only a few times. V gene TRBV7-9 combines with J gene TRBJ1-1; D is undetermined. The V gene's germline CDR1 is SEHNR and CDR2 FQNEAQ (reference sequence). The length of the CDR3 is 16 residues. V was cut by 4 bases and J by 1 base, with 16 bases left in between. CDR3 amino acids: CASSSSAWSGNTEAFF. Here the CDR3 DNA reads TGTGCCAGCAGCTCCTCGGCATGGAGTGGGAACACTGAAGCTTTCTTT.

This clonotype showed up just once. J is TRBJ1-1 and V is TRBV6-8; the D is unclear. This CDR3 is 15 amino acids long. Between the trimmed V and J ends, which lost 6 bases and 1 base, there was a span of 15 bases. Per the germline V gene, CDR1 is MNHGY and CDR2 is SAAAGT. The DNA for the CDR3 is TGTGCCAGCAGCCAAAGGGTGATGGGGAACACTGAAGCTTTCTTT. Protein sequence: CASSQRVMGNTEAFF.

This clonotype was observed a handful of times. This rearrangement joins TRBV5-4 to TRBJ2-7, with D tentatively TRBD1 (6 bases). V dropped 4 bases and J dropped 3 bases, with 17 bases sitting between them. This CDR3 spans 15 amino acids. CDR1 SGHNT and CDR2 YYREEE come from the germline V gene (reference sequence). The CDR3 region is CASSDRDTKVYEQYF. The CDR3 region has the DNA TGTGCCAGCAGCGACCGGGACACCAAAGTCTACGAGCAGTACTTC.

The genes are TRBV7-6 and TRBJ2-3; 9 bases are shared with TRBD2. CDR3 size: 15 residues. The ends lost 9 bases at V and 9 bases at J; junction bases unmatched: 16. The V gene's germline CDR1 is SGHVS and CDR2 FNYEAQ. CDR3: CASIPAGGPPWTQYF. The CDR3 DNA reads TGTGCCAGTATCCCGGCGGGGGGGCCTCCGTGGACGCAGTATTTT.

In this sample, this clonotype turned up a few times. The gene calls are TRBV7-8 and TRBJ2-7; 8 bases map to TRBD2. Germline CDR1 reads SGHVS; CDR2 reads FQNEAQ. After removal of 8 bases from V and 2 bases from J, the junction contained 11 bases not matched to a gene. The CDR3 is 15 residues long. CDR3 loop: CASQGGAGATYEQYF. CDR3 nucleotides: TGTGCCAGCCAGGGTGGAGCGGGGGCCACCTACGAGCAGTACTTC.

Many counts were recorded for this clonotype. The chain combines TRBV7-6 with TRBJ2-5, with 9 bases lining up with TRBD2. V dropped 1 base and J dropped 3; count of bases not matched to a gene: 15. Germline V gene sequence: CDR1 SGHVS, CDR2 FNYEAQ. This CDR3 contains 19 residues. The DNA of the CDR3 is TGTGCCAGCAGCTTAGAACCCTTGTATCGGTCTAGCGGGGAAGAGACCCAGTACTTC. Its protein product is CASSLEPLYRSSGEETQYF.

Comment on this clonotype: One end of the junction fails to match germline, which may point to a read error. The J gene is TRBJ1-2, the V gene TRBV29-1; 9 bases map to TRBD1. This CDR3 is built from 13 residues. Germline CDR1 SQVTM, CDR2 ANQGSEA. The CDR3 nucleotides read TGCAGCGTAGAAGCCGGGACAGGGCATGGCTACACCTTC. As protein: CSVEAGTGHGYTF.

This clonotype was seen more than once but under ten times. The gene calls are TRBV12-3 or TRBV12-4 and TRBJ1-2, with D hard to call. Trimming pared 2 bases from V and 8 bases from J, leaving 18 bases between. This CDR3 contains 15 residues. The CDR3 DNA follows: TGTGCCAGCAGTTTAAAATTCCAGTTGCTGCTCGGCTACACCTTC. Amino acid sequence: CASSLKFQLLLGYTF.

The chain couples TRBV4-2 to TRBJ1-1, with TRBD1 matching over 7 bases. J lost 3 bases, V lost 4 bases, and 8 bases had no gene match. This CDR3 is built from 15 residues. Germline values: CDR1 LGHNA, CDR2 YNFKEQ. Written as DNA, the CDR3 is TGTGCCAGCAGCCCCTGGGACAGTGGCCACACTGAAGCTTTCTTT. Amino acids: CASSPWDSGHTEAFF.